One sample yielded the 17 T cell receptor beta chains listed below, sequenced in a study of cytomegalovirus exposure and HLA in healthy donors. The PCR made use of 60 Vbeta and 13 Jbeta primers. The table came from immunoSEQ multiplex PCR; TCRdb's copy has only in-frame clones and leaves some out. The sample carries 100,000 or so clones, roughly 79% recorded once. Input material: PBMCs. These receptors all stem from a woman aged 40 to 49 in good health and CMV-seronegative.

This clone was counted only a few times. This chain links TRBV4-3 with TRBJ1-4; maybe TRBD1 (6 bases). The V end was cut by 0 bases, the J end by 4 bases, with 15 bases between. The germline CDR1 and CDR2 sequences are LGHNA and YSLEER. The CDR3 loop spans 17 amino acids. The CDR3 protein is CASSQDWGRSGNEKLFF. CDR3 nucleotides: TGCGCCAGCAGCCAAGACTGGGGGCGCTCCGGTAATGAAAAACTGTTTTTT.

V gene TRBV27 combines with J gene TRBJ2-5; the D gene is possibly TRBD1 (5 bases). Trimming removed 4 bases from V and 3 bases from J, with 9 bases in between. This CDR3 region has 13 residues. From germline, CDR1 is MNHEY and CDR2 SMNVEV (reference sequence). CDR3 coding DNA: TGTGCCAGCAGTTATAGGGGTGAAGAGACCCAGTACTTC. Its protein is CASSYRGEETQYF.

This clone was seen a few times. The CDR3 protein is CASSLGGGVTDTQYF. CDR3 coding DNA: TGCGCCAGCAGCTTGGGCGGGGGGGTGACAGATACGCAGTATTTT. This chain links TRBV5-1 with TRBJ2-3; TRBD2 agrees at 9 bases. CDR3 length equals 15 residues. V was clipped by 0 bases and J by 3 bases; unmatched bases: 2. Germline CDR1 SGHRS, CDR2 YFSETQ. Looking up the rest from reference TRBV5-1 and TRBJ2-3 gives the full variable domain: KAGVTQTPRYLIKTRGQQVTLSCSPISGHRSVSWYQQTPGQGLQFLFEYFSETQRNKGNFPGRFSGRQFSNSRSEMNVSTLELGDSALYLCASSLGGGVTDTQYFGPGTRLTVL.

The chain recombines TRBV6-1 with TRBJ2-1; the D gene is possibly TRBD1 (5 bases). CDR3 length equals 15 residues. The germline V gene encodes CDR1 MNHNS and CDR2 SASEGT. The V end lost 7 bases, the J end lost 5 bases, and 18 bases lay between the germline ends. The CDR3 nucleotides are TGTGCCAGCAAGCCTAGGGGCTTACGCGACAATGAGCAGTTCTTC. This codes for CASKPRGLRDNEQFF.

V is TRBV7-9 and J is TRBJ2-5; TRBD2 matches 8 bases. TRBJ2-7 matches the DNA end more closely, so the J call is doubtful. The germline gives CDR1 SEHNR, CDR2 FQNEAQ (reference sequence). The CDR3 extends over 14 amino acids. The CDR3 loop reads CASSLGLALSEQYF. In nucleotides, the CDR3 is TGTGCCAGCAGCTTAGGACTAGCGTTGAGCGAGCAGTACTTC.

The V call is TRBV27, the J call TRBJ2-2; no firm D call. V lost 3 bases to trimming and J lost 4 bases, with 3 bases between them. This CDR3 has 12 amino acids. The germline V gene has CDR1 MNHEY and CDR2 SMNVEV (reference sequence). CDR3 bases: TGTGCCAGCAGTTTGCGCACCGGGGAGCTGTTTTTT. This codes for CASSLRTGELFF.

The chain carries TRBV19 and TRBJ1-2; 8 positions match TRBD1. This CDR3 has 15 residues. V was clipped by 5 bases and J by 3 bases; unmatched bases: 8. CDR1 and CDR2 (germline): LNHDA, SQIVND (reference sequence). Here the CDR3 DNA reads TGTGCCAGTAGTCTCGCGACAGGGGATGACTATGGCTACACCTTC. Translated, it gives CASSLATGDDYGYTF.

The CDR3 here is CASSARKAVGTEAFF. The CDR3 region has the DNA TGTGCCAGCAGCGCCCGAAAGGCGGTAGGCACTGAAGCTTTCTTT. V usage is TRBV2 and J usage is TRBJ1-1; no firm D call. The CDR3 contains 15 residues. Trimming removed 6 bases from V and 4 bases from J, with 18 bases in between. In germline, CDR1 is SNHLY, CDR2 FYNNEI. The complete variable domain, with remaining parts taken from reference TRBV2 and TRBJ1-1, reads EPEVTQTPSHQVTQMGQEVILRCVPISNHLYFYWYRQILGQKVEFLVSFYNNEISEKSEIFDDQFSVERPDGSNFTLKIRSTKLEDSAMYFCASSARKAVGTEAFFGQGTRLTVV.

The J gene is TRBJ2-2, the V gene TRBV5-5, with D possibly being TRBD1 (5 bases). CDR3 length: 15 residues. From germline, CDR1 is SGHKS and CDR2 YYEKEE (reference sequence). V was cut by 0 bases and J by 6 bases, with 12 bases left in between. The CDR3 loop reads CASSLDFPGSGELFF. For the CDR3, the DNA is TGTGCCAGCAGCTTGGACTTTCCAGGGTCCGGGGAGCTGTTTTTT.

V usage is TRBV6-6 and J usage is TRBJ2-2; D perhaps matches TRBD1 (6 bases). V was shortened by 4 bases and J by 5 bases, with 11 bases between the two germline ends. The germline V gene encodes CDR1 MNHNY and CDR2 SVGAGI (reference sequence). The CDR3 has 14 amino acids. CDR3 nucleotide sequence: TGTGCCAGCAGTTGGGGGCGCGGGACCGGGGAGCTGTTTTTT. Protein sequence: CASSWGRGTGELFF.

In its sample, this clone was seen a few times. The chain recombines TRBV2 with TRBJ2-1; 8 bases line up with TRBD1. CDR1 is SNHLY and CDR2 is FYNNEI in the germline V gene. The CDR3 runs to 15 residues. J was trimmed by 4 bases and V by 4 bases; bases with no gene match: 6. CDR3: CASSVAGGNYNEQFF. In nucleotides, the CDR3 is TGTGCCAGCAGTGTAGCAGGGGGCAATTACAATGAGCAGTTCTTC.

This clone was counted between two and nine times. This sequence joins TRBV4-2 and TRBJ2-2, with 7 bases aligning to TRBD2. Germline V gene lookup returns CDR1 LGHNA and CDR2 YNFKEQ. The CDR3 contains 15 residues. With 6 bases clipped from V and 3 bases from J, the junction kept 7 bases outside the gene matches. CDR3 residues: CASRALAGDTGELFF. For the CDR3, the DNA is TGTGCCAGCAGGGCCCTGGCGGGAGACACCGGGGAGCTGTTTTTT.

This chain connects TRBV7-2 to TRBJ1-4, with D possibly matching TRBD1 (6 bases). The CDR3 is 15 amino acids. Trimming took 1 base from V and 2 from J, leaving 8 bases between them. The germline gives CDR1 SGHTA, CDR2 FQGNSA. CDR3 amino acids: CASSLDRATNEKLFF. The CDR3, as DNA: TGTGCCAGCAGCTTAGACAGGGCCACTAATGAAAAACTGTTTTTT.

The genes are TRBV27 and TRBJ2-7; 8 nucleotides line up with TRBD1. V lost 2 bases and J lost 4; bases outside the gene matches: 4. The CDR3 sequence is 14 residues long. Germline V lookup: CDR1 MNHEY, CDR2 SMNVEV (reference sequence). The CDR3 reads CASSLGTGSYEQYF. The CDR3 region has the DNA TGTGCCAGCAGTTTAGGGACAGGATCGTACGAGCAGTACTTC.

There are a few counts of this clone. The chain is built from TRBV5-6 and TRBJ1-2; D is undetermined. The germline V gene encodes CDR1 SGHDT and CDR2 YYEEEE. V shed 2 bases and J shed 4 bases, with 9 bases lying between them. The CDR3 runs to 13 residues. The CDR3 DNA sequence: TGTGCCAGCAGCTTAGATGGCAGCTATGGCTACACCTTC. Its protein is CASSLDGSYGYTF.

The V and J genes are TRBV6-1 and TRBJ2-7, with TRBD1 matching 9 bases. Germline values: CDR1 MNHNS, CDR2 SASEGT. This CDR3 comprises 14 residues. The J segment lost 2 bases and the V segment lost 6 bases, leaving 5 bases of the junction unmatched. The CDR3 coding sequence is TGTGCCAGCAGCGCCGGGACAGGGACCTACGAGCAGTACTTC. Translating it yields CASSAGTGTYEQYF.

This rearrangement joins TRBV2 to TRBJ2-1; TRBD1 aligns across 9 bases. The germline V gene has CDR1 SNHLY and CDR2 FYNNEI. Trimming took 6 bases from V and 2 from J; bases not matched to a gene: 5. This CDR3 region has 15 residues. As DNA, the CDR3 is TGTGCCAGCAGGGAGGACAGGGGAACCTACAATGAGCAGTTCTTC. Its translation is CASREDRGTYNEQFF.